This TCR beta chain was captured by sequencing in a study of monozygotic twins with cystic fibrosis. Overall study: With about 15 PCR cycles, barcoded libraries came from three micrograms of fragmented DNA.

TCRdb's table, derived via immunoSEQ multiplex PCR, lists solely in-frame clones and lacks some. The data show about 14,000 clones, 90% to 95% seen once. Per the germline V gene, CDR1 is MGHDK and CDR2 is SYGVNS. Deletions cut 3 bases from V and 3 bases from J, with 14 bases between. CDR3 length: 15 residues. General study findings and limits: Unrelated CF individuals shared fewer identical clonotypes than monozygotic CF twins. In this small cohort, shared CDR3 numbers showed no association with age, concordance or disease severity.

Turning to this clone: The antigen is unknown.

This TCR was sampled from a girl aged 2-10 years with cystic fibrosis. The chain is built from TRBV25-1 and TRBJ2-5; the D is unclear. Sequencing was performed on blood. The CDR3, as DNA: TGTGCCAGCAGTGATGCCCGAATTCCGGAAGAGACCCAGTACTTC. Translated: CASSDARIPEETQYF. Together with reference TRBV25-1 and TRBJ2-5, the CDR3 gives the full variable domain: EADIYQTPRYLVIGTGKKITLECSQTMGHDKMYWYQQDPGMELHLIHYSYGVNSTEKGDLSSESTVSRIRTEHFPLTLESARPSHTSQYLCASSDARIPEETQYFGPGTRLLVL.